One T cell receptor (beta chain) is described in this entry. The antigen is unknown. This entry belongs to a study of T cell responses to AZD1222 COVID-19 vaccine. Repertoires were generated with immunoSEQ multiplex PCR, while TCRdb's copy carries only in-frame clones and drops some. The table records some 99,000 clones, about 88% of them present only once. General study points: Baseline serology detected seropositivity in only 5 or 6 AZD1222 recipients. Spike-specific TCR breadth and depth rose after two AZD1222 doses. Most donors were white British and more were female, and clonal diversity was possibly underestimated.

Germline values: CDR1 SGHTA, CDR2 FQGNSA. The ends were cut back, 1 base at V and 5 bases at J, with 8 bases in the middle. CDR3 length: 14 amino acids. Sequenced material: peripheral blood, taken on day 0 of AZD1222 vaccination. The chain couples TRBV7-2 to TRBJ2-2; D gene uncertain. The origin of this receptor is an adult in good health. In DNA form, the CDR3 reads TGTGCCAGCAGCTTAGACATATCGACCGGGGAGCTGTTTTTT. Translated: CASSLDISTGELFF.